These 21 T cell receptor beta chains came from one sample sequenced in a study of tumor-infiltrating lymphocytes in primary liver carcinoma. Scientists recovered RNA and DNA together from roughly 21-30 mg of unsorted bulk tissue. A primer matching the constant region was used to make TCR beta cDNA from approximately 0.55 ug of total RNA. Three nested multiplex PCR rounds, a slightly modified ARM-PCR method, built the TCR beta libraries. The first two PCR rounds used TRBV1-TRBV30 primers with a Cbeta primer, around 10 cycles each. TCRdb re-analysed the multiplex PCR reads in MiXCR, keeping a single row per CDR3 protein. The data hold under 200,000 distinct CDR3 sequences, with around 85% observed a single time. Specimen: tumor tissue from primary liver carcinoma. The receptor source for this set is a man in his forties with primary liver carcinoma and hepatitis B virus infection.

This clonotype has ten or more counts. The chain couples TRBV12-3 or TRBV12-4 to TRBJ1-1; maybe TRBD1 (5 bases). The CDR3 is made up of 13 amino acids. The V gene lost 5 bases and the J gene lost 3 bases, with 10 bases spanning the gap. The DNA of the CDR3 is TGTGCCAGCAGTCTCAGGGAAGACACTGAAGCTTTCTTT. Amino acids: CASSLREDTEAFF.

As to this clonotype: The CDR3 end shows no conserved phenylalanine or tryptophan, and so a read error is likely. This chain connects TRBV6-5 to TRBJ2-5; the D gene is possibly TRBD2 (5 bases). Trimming stripped 2 bases from V and 5 bases from J, with 9 bases between. The CDR3 runs 13 residues. The germline V gene has CDR1 MNHEY and CDR2 SVGAGI. CDR3 protein: CASSYPEAETQYL. In DNA, the CDR3 is TGTGCCAGCAGTTACCCGGAGGCGGAGACCCAGTACTTG.

The rearrangement joins TRBV29-1 to TRBJ2-5; D gene unclear. Trimming shortened V by 5 bases and J by 5 bases, and 12 bases separated the two germline ends. Germline V lookup: CDR1 SQVTM, CDR2 ANQGSEA. The CDR3 extends over 12 amino acids. The CDR3 protein is CSVPRRVETQYF. CDR3 DNA sequence: TGCAGCGTTCCACGGAGAGTGGAGACCCAGTACTTC.

A remark on this clonotype: A much larger clone lies a single base off, so this may be a read error. The chain combines TRBV5-1 with TRBJ2-1, with TRBD1 matching 10 bases. Trimming cost V 8 bases and J 5 bases; bases outside gene matches: 7. CDR3 length: 14 amino acids. The germline V gene encodes CDR1 SGHRS and CDR2 YFSETQ. The chain's CDR3 is CARGTGDVHNEQFF. For the CDR3, the DNA is TGCGCCAGAGGGACAGGGGACGTCCACAATGAGCAGTTCTTC.

The gene calls are TRBV6-1 and TRBJ1-1, with D perhaps matching TRBD1 (6 bases). CDR1 MNHNS and CDR2 SASEGT come from the germline V gene. This CDR3 is built from 13 residues. CDR3 residues: CVSQAYRDTEAFF. For the CDR3, the DNA is TGTGTCAGTCAGGCCTACAGGGACACTGAAGCTTTCTTT.

Worth noting for this clonotype: One end of the junction fails to match germline, which may point to a read error. The chain couples TRBV11-3 to TRBJ2-2; D perhaps matches TRBD2 (5 bases). Germline V lookup: CDR1 SGHNT, CDR2 YENEEA. The CDR3 contains 14 residues. The CDR3 nucleotides are TGTGCCAGGAGCTTAAACCCGAACACCGGGGAGCTGTCTTTT. The encoded protein is CARSLNPNTGELSF.

This clonotype was seen only once. The junction and the germline gene differ at one end; a read error may be behind it. The chain recombines TRBV6-5 with TRBJ1-5; the D is unclear. Germline V gene lookup returns CDR1 MNHEY and CDR2 SVGAGI. The CDR3 has 13 residues. This CDR3 reads CVSGDGSNRPQHF. CDR3 nucleotides: TGTGTCAGCGGGGATGGTAGCAATCGGCCCCAGCATTTT.

As for this clonotype: The final CDR3 position lacks the conserved phenylalanine or tryptophan, pointing to a likely read error. The chain employs TRBV4-2 and TRBJ2-5; TRBD2 agrees at 9 bases. CDR3 size: 18 residues. J lost 5 bases, V lost 4 bases, and 17 bases had no gene match. Germline V lookup: CDR1 LGHNA, CDR2 YNFKEQ. The CDR3 DNA is TGTGCCAGCAGCCTAACGACTTGCGGGAGGGCCGGTTCGGAGACCCAGTACTAC. This encodes CASSLTTCGRAGSETQYY.

This clonotype was detected only once. V usage is TRBV7-4 and J usage is TRBJ2-3; possibly TRBD2 for D (5 bases). The CDR3 contains 14 residues. Trimming removed 7 bases from V and 6 bases from J, with 17 bases in between. The germline V gene encodes CDR1 SGHVT and CDR2 SQSDAQ. The CDR3 spells CASNLERGLDTQYF. In DNA form, the CDR3 reads TGTGCCAGCAACTTGGAGAGAGGGTTGGATACGCAGTATTTT.

The chain links TRBV5-1 to TRBJ2-5; the D gene could be TRBD1 or TRBD2 (5 bases each). Per germline, CDR1 SGHRS and CDR2 YFSETQ. Trimming left V 2 bases short and J 7 bases short, with 15 bases between. This CDR3 has 14 residues. CDR3 bases: TGCGCCAGCAGCTTACCCCAGGGACCCGTGACCCAGTACTTC. This translates into CASSLPQGPVTQYF.

Remarks on this clonotype: A read error may produce the germline difference seen at one junction end. V gene TRBV11-1 combines with J gene TRBJ2-1; D unresolved. This CDR3 is built from 17 residues. The V gene's germline CDR1 is SGHAT and CDR2 FQDESV (reference sequence). The CDR3 here is CASSSPPGGRAFNEQFF. CDR3 nucleotide sequence: TGTGCCAGCAGCTCCCCTCCTGGCGGAAGGGCCTTTAATGAGCAATTCTTC.

With regard to this clonotype: Germline is not matched at one junction end, which may reflect a read error. The J gene is TRBJ2-6, the V gene TRBV6-1; D uncertain. From germline, CDR1 is MNHNS and CDR2 SASEGT. There are 15 residues in the CDR3. CDR3 sequence (DNA): TGTACCAGCAGTGAATTATCCCAAGGGGCCAACGTCCTGACTTTC. Its translation is CTSSELSQGANVLTF.

Concerning this clonotype itself: The junction departs from the called germline gene at one end, perhaps through a read error. The rearrangement joins TRBV6-1 to TRBJ2-2; D is possibly TRBD1 or TRBD2 (5 bases each). From germline, CDR1 is MNHNS and CDR2 SASEGT. The CDR3 has 15 amino acids. The CDR3 reads CASRTRGGGAGELFF. DNA of the CDR3: TGTGCCAGCAGGACAAGGGGCGGAGGAGCCGGGGAACTGTTTTTT.

A remark on this clonotype: A read error may produce the germline difference seen at one junction end. The chain links TRBV4-2 to TRBJ2-7, with 10 bases fitting TRBD2. The CDR3 contains 15 residues. Germline V CDR1 and CDR2: LGHNA, YNFKEQ. CDR3 protein: CASSQDDLAGDEHYF. CDR3 nucleotides: TGTGCCAGCAGCCAAGATGATCTAGCGGGAGACGAGCACTACTTC.

The chain joins TRBV7-9 to TRBJ2-7, with D possibly called TRBD1 or TRBD2 (5 bases each). With 5 bases removed from V and 4 bases from J, the gap between germline ends came to 15 bases. Germline CDR1 is SEHNR and CDR2 is FQNEAQ (reference sequence). The CDR3 is made up of 14 amino acids. In DNA form, the CDR3 reads TGTGCCAGCAGCACTAGGGGCTCCCCATACGAGCAGTACTTC. Translating gives CASSTRGSPYEQYF.

Details on this clonotype: It is likely a read error, because the conserved phenylalanine at the end of the CDR3 is missing. The rearrangement uses TRBV4-1 and TRBJ2-7; no firm D call. The CDR3 consists of 13 residues. V was trimmed by 3 bases and J by 4 bases, leaving 10 bases between them. CDR1 is MGHRA and CDR2 is YSYEKL in the germline V gene. CDR3 nucleotides: TGCGCCAGCAGCCAGGGTTACGGGTACGAGCAGTACATC. Translation: CASSQGYGYEQYI.

To note about this clonotype: No conserved phenylalanine or tryptophan is present at the end of the CDR3, so a read error is the likely explanation. This chain uses TRBV12-3 or TRBV12-4 with TRBJ2-1, with D possibly matching TRBD1 (6 bases). V gave up 3 bases and J gave up 6 bases, with 15 bases separating them. CDR3 size: 15 residues. The CDR3 is CASSLGHGDVNEQFI. The CDR3 DNA is TGTGCCAGCAGTTTGGGACATGGAGATGTCAATGAGCAGTTCATC.

This clonotype was recorded only once. The junction does not match germline at one end; this may be a read error. The V and J genes are TRBV29-1 and TRBJ2-5, with D hard to call. The CDR3 totals 12 residues. CDR1 is SQVTM and CDR2 is ANQGSEA in the germline V gene. The CDR3 nucleotides are TGCAGCGTTGTTGCCTCCGTGGAATCCCAGTTATTC. Amino acids: CSVVASVESQLF.

The chain recombines TRBV7-9 with TRBJ2-3; D gene unclear. CDR3 size: 14 residues. Trimming pared 9 bases from V and 1 base from J, leaving 14 bases between. CDR1 is SEHNR and CDR2 is FQNEAQ in the germline V gene (reference sequence). Written as DNA, the CDR3 is TGTGCCAGTATCTCAAGACAAGGCACAGATACGCAGTATTTT. Residues: CASISRQGTDTQYF.

The chain links TRBV28 to TRBJ1-2; D remains unclear. Germline V CDR1 and CDR2: MDHEN, SYDVKM. The CDR3 consists of 16 residues. Trimming left V 5 bases short and J 2 bases short, with 18 bases between. In nucleotides, the CDR3 is TGTGCCAGCAGTCTAGGTTTCAGTCTAGTAAACTATGGCTACACCTTC. Its translation: CASSLGFSLVNYGYTF.

A word on this clonotype: This may come from a read error, since a much larger clone is one base off. The chain links TRBV29-1 to TRBJ2-7; D gene uncertain. The CDR3 runs to 11 residues. The germline V gene has CDR1 SQVTM and CDR2 ANQGSEA. The CDR3 region is CIVGITYEQYF. The CDR3 region has the DNA TGCATCGTTGGTATTACCTACGAGCAGTACTTC.